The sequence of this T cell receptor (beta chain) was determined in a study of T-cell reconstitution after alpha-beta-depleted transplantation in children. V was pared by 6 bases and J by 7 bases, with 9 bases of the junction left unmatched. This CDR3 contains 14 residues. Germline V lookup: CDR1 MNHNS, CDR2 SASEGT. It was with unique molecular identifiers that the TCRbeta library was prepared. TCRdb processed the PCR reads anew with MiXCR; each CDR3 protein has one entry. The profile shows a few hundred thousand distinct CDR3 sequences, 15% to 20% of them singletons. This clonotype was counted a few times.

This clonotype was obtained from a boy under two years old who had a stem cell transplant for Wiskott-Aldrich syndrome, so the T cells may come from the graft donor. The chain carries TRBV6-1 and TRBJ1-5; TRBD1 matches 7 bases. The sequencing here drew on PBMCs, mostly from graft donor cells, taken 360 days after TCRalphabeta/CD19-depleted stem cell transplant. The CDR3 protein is CASSMTGPNQPQHF. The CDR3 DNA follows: TGTGCCAGCAGCATGACAGGGCCCAACCAGCCCCAGCATTTT.